This T cell receptor (beta chain) was profiled in a study of T cells in Graves' hyperthyroidism and ophthalmopathy. The table lists this clonotype with many counts. Fresh 10 ml peripheral blood yielded PBMCs. Amplification of TCR beta CDR3 regions was performed using RNA transcripts as template. HTBI primers were employed in a first-round RT-PCR of the TCR CDR3. TCRdb reanalysed the multiplex PCR reads using MiXCR and keeps one entry per CDR3 protein. Seen here are about 600,000 distinct CDR3 sequences, more than 15% observed once, and the top ten hold 2.5% to 4%. The clonotype originates from a woman aged 40 to 49 with Graves' ophthalmopathy. The sample comprised blood.

Here the CDR3 reads CASSRTGGRYEQFF. CDR3 nucleotides: TGTGCCAGCAGCCGGACAGGGGGCAGGTATGAGCAGTTCTTC. The genes are TRBV2 and TRBJ2-1; 11 bases are a match to TRBD1. Germline CDR1 SNHLY, CDR2 FYNNEI. The CDR3 is made up of 14 amino acids. J gave up 8 bases and V 6 bases, and 6 bases lay outside the gene matches.